These 28 T cell receptor beta chains share one sample of origin, sequenced in a study of STAT5B mutations in CD4+ large granular lymphocyte leukemia. Generated by immunoSEQ multiplex PCR, the TCRdb table keeps only in-frame clones and is missing some. The sample contains around 47,000 clones, roughly 80% of which appear only once. Sequences were obtained from CD4+ T cells from blood buffy coats. The receptor set was obtained from a human donor in good health.

J is TRBJ1-1 and V is TRBV7-8, with unresolved D. The CDR3 spans 13 residues. The V end was cut by 5 bases, the J end by 2 bases, with 9 bases between. The V gene's germline CDR1 is SGHVS and CDR2 FQNEAQ. The CDR3 protein is CASSPTANTEAFF. The CDR3 coding sequence is TGTGCCAGCAGCCCCACAGCCAACACTGAAGCTTTCTTT.

The rearrangement uses TRBV4-1 and TRBJ2-3; the D gene is possibly TRBD1 (5 bases). The CDR3 runs 17 residues. Trimming took 0 bases from V and 1 from J, leaving 14 bases between them. Germline lookup yields CDR1 MGHRA and CDR2 YSYEKL. CDR3 region: CASSQDQGTARTDTQYF. The DNA for the CDR3 is TGCGCCAGCAGCCAAGATCAGGGCACAGCCCGCACAGATACGCAGTATTTT.

This clone occurred a few times. The chain combines TRBV5-1 with TRBJ2-7, with 9 bases matching TRBD1. CDR1 and CDR2 (germline): SGHRS, YFSETQ. The CDR3 extends over 15 amino acids. V shed 1 base, J shed 3 bases, and the junction held 5 bases outside the gene matches. The chain's CDR3 is CASSLRRDRDYEQYF. The CDR3 DNA reads as TGCGCCAGCAGCTTGAGGCGGGACAGGGACTACGAGCAGTACTTC. Combining the CDR3 with reference TRBV5-1 and TRBJ2-7 gives the whole variable domain KAGVTQTPRYLIKTRGQQVTLSCSPISGHRSVSWYQQTPGQGLQFLFEYFSETQRNKGNFPGRFSGRQFSNSRSEMNVSTLELGDSALYLCASSLRRDRDYEQYFGPGTRLTVT.

The chain uses TRBV30 and TRBJ1-4, with no clear D. Trimming removed 3 bases at V and 5 bases at J, with 19 bases between. The CDR3 totals 16 residues. The germline CDR1 and CDR2 sequences are GTSNPN and SVGIG (reference sequence). CDR3 sequence reads: CAWSTAAGTRNEKLFF. The CDR3 DNA follows: TGTGCCTGGAGCACGGCAGCGGGAACTCGCAATGAAAAACTGTTTTTT. Supplemented by reference TRBV30 and TRBJ1-4, the full variable domain reads SQTIHQWPATLVQPVGSPLSLECTVEGTSNPNLYWYRQAAGRGLQLLFYSVGIGQISSEVPQNLSASRPQDRQFILSSKKLLLSDSGFYLCAWSTAAGTRNEKLFFGSGTQLSVL.

The J gene is TRBJ2-7, the V gene TRBV28, with a tentative D call TRBD1 (5 bases). Germline lookup yields CDR1 MDHEN and CDR2 SYDVKM. The CDR3 runs to 16 residues. Trimming shortened V by 3 bases and J by 1 base, and 16 bases separated the two germline ends. CDR3 in DNA: TGTGCCAGCAGTTTCCTAGACAGAAGGAGTTCCTACGAGCAGTACTTC. Its protein product is CASSFLDRRSSYEQYF.

This chain links TRBV5-4 with TRBJ1-4; 9 bases align to TRBD1. There are 14 residues in the CDR3. CDR1 and CDR2 (germline): SGHNT, YYREEE (reference sequence). J gave up 8 bases and V 4 bases, and 6 bases lay outside the gene matches. CDR3 sequence: CASSRTGAREKLFF. The CDR3 DNA follows: TGTGCCAGCAGCCGGACAGGGGCTAGGGAAAAACTGTTTTTT.

V and J are TRBV28 and TRBJ2-7; D not certain. The CDR3 has 11 residues. V lost 5 bases, J lost 3 bases, and 5 bases lay in between. Looked up from germline, CDR1 is MDHEN and CDR2 is SYDVKM. CDR3 region: CASSNFYEQYF. DNA for the CDR3: TGTGCCAGCAGTAACTTCTACGAGCAGTACTTC.

The J gene is TRBJ2-3, the V gene TRBV5-1; TRBD2 is a possible D gene (5 bases). The CDR3 runs 16 residues. CDR1 and CDR2 from the germline V gene are SGHRS and YFSETQ. Trimming shortened V by 0 bases and J by 2 bases, and 13 bases separated the two germline ends. The CDR3 reads CASSLVGRATTDTQYF. The CDR3 DNA reads TGCGCCAGCAGCTTGGTAGGGCGGGCAACCACAGATACGCAGTATTTT.

CDR3 bases: TGTGCCAGCAGCTTGAGTGGCTACGAGCAGTACTTC. Its protein is CASSLSGYEQYF. This chain joins TRBV5-5 and TRBJ2-7; D gene uncertain. Germline V lookup: CDR1 SGHKS, CDR2 YYEKEE (reference sequence). The length of the CDR3 is 12 residues. Trimming pared 1 base from V and 3 bases from J, leaving 5 bases between.

The J gene is TRBJ2-2, the V gene TRBV7-9; D assignment may be TRBD1 or TRBD2 (5 bases each). V gave up 3 bases and J gave up 7 bases, with 9 bases separating them. The CDR3 totals 13 residues. Germline CDR1 is SEHNR and CDR2 is FQNEAQ (reference sequence). The CDR3 here is CASSFWGSGELFF. DNA of the CDR3: TGTGCCAGCAGCTTCTGGGGGAGCGGGGAGCTGTTTTTT.

The J gene is TRBJ2-2, the V gene TRBV5-1; possible D gene TRBD1, 5 bases. Trimming removed 0 bases at V and 1 base at J, with 10 bases between. This CDR3 has 16 residues. Germline CDR1 is SGHRS and CDR2 is YFSETQ. The CDR3 DNA is TGCGCCAGCAGCTTGGTACAGGCATTGAACACCGGGGAGCTGTTTTTT. Residues: CASSLVQALNTGELFF. Variable domain in full (rest from reference TRBV5-1 and TRBJ2-2): KAGVTQTPRYLIKTRGQQVTLSCSPISGHRSVSWYQQTPGQGLQFLFEYFSETQRNKGNFPGRFSGRQFSNSRSEMNVSTLELGDSALYLCASSLVQALNTGELFFGEGSRLTVL.

Only one count was recorded for this clone. The chain carries TRBV5-4 and TRBJ1-2; maybe TRBD1 (6 bases). Germline-derived CDR1 and CDR2 are SGHNT and YYREEE (reference sequence). V was cut by 3 bases and J by 7 bases, with 16 bases left in between. The CDR3 covers 14 residues. CDR3 loop: CASSSNRESGGYTF. CDR3 sequence (DNA): TGTGCCAGCAGCTCCAACAGGGAGTCGGGTGGCTACACCTTC.

The genes are TRBV11-2 and TRBJ2-5; 9 bases match TRBD1. This CDR3 contains 15 residues. J gave up 5 bases and V 5 bases, and 9 bases lay outside the gene matches. The germline CDR1 and CDR2 sequences are SGHAT and FQNNGV. The chain's CDR3 is CASSTETGTGETQYF. The CDR3 DNA reads TGTGCCAGCAGCACCGAGACAGGGACAGGGGAGACCCAGTACTTC.

The genes are TRBV19 and TRBJ1-5, with TRBD1 as a possible D gene (5 bases). Germline CDR1 and CDR2: LNHDA and SQIVND (reference sequence). This CDR3 has 13 amino acids. The ends were cut back, 11 bases at V and 5 bases at J, with 16 bases in the middle. This CDR3 is CAREDKLDQPQHF. CDR3 DNA: TGTGCCCGAGAGGACAAACTTGATCAGCCCCAGCATTTT.

The rearrangement uses TRBV11-2 and TRBJ1-1, with D unclear. The germline V gene encodes CDR1 SGHAT and CDR2 FQNNGV. The CDR3 sequence is 15 residues long. V was clipped by 1 base and J by 0 bases, with 9 bases between them. CDR3 sequence (DNA): TGTGCCAGCAGCTTAGCGCGGGGATTGAACACTGAAGCTTTCTTT. Translating gives CASSLARGLNTEAFF. The whole variable domain, remainder taken from reference TRBV11-2 and TRBJ1-1, is EAGVAQSPRYKIIEKRQSVAFWCNPISGHATLYWYQQILGQGPKLLIQFQNNGVVDDSQLPKDRFSAERLKGVDSTLKIQPAKLEDSAVYLCASSLARGLNTEAFFGQGTRLTVV.

V is TRBV19 and J is TRBJ1-2; TRBD1 aligns across 7 bases. With 4 bases clipped from V and 6 bases from J, the junction kept 11 bases outside the gene matches. Per the germline V gene, CDR1 is LNHDA and CDR2 is SQIVND (reference sequence). This CDR3 comprises 15 residues. CDR3 nucleotide sequence: TGTGCCAGTAGTAACGGACTCGTGACAGGGAATGGCTACACCTTC. Its protein is CASSNGLVTGNGYTF. Full variable domain (missing parts from reference TRBV19 and TRBJ1-2): DGGITQSPKYLFRKEGQNVTLSCEQNLNHDAMYWYRQDPGQGLRLIYYSQIVNDFQKGDIAEGYSVSREKKESFPLTVTSAQKNPTAFYLCASSNGLVTGNGYTFGSGTRLTVV.

The rearrangement links TRBV11-2 to TRBJ2-3; D possibly corresponds to TRBD2 (7 bases). The length of the CDR3 is 15 residues. The germline V gene encodes CDR1 SGHAT and CDR2 FQNNGV. The ends were cut back, 5 bases at V and 4 bases at J, with 16 bases in the middle. CDR3 protein: CASSPGRGPSDTQYF. For the CDR3, the DNA is TGTGCCAGCAGCCCTGGGCGGGGGCCTTCAGATACGCAGTATTTT.

The chain carries TRBV6-1 and TRBJ1-1; D is perhaps TRBD1 (6 bases). With 5 bases removed from V and 4 bases from J, the gap between germline ends came to 17 bases. The CDR3 is made up of 15 amino acids. Germline V gene lookup returns CDR1 MNHNS and CDR2 SASEGT. The CDR3 is CASSSTQQGFTEAFF. Written as DNA, the CDR3 is TGTGCCAGCAGTAGTACTCAACAGGGTTTCACTGAAGCTTTCTTT.

This clone is a singleton in its sample. The chain recombines TRBV30 with TRBJ2-5, with 9 bases that match TRBD2. The CDR3 runs 15 residues. CDR1 is GTSNPN and CDR2 is SVGIG in the germline V gene (reference sequence). The V gene end was trimmed by 0 bases and the J gene end by 5 bases; junction bases not matched to a gene: 7. CDR3 protein: CAWSVAGGILETQYF. The DNA of the CDR3 is TGTGCCTGGAGTGTTGCGGGGGGGATCCTGGAGACCCAGTACTTC.

The CDR3 coding sequence is TGTGCCAGCAGCAGTTTCTCCTATAATTCACCCCTCCACTTT. Amino acids: CASSSFSYNSPLHF. This chain uses TRBV27 with TRBJ1-6; D uncertain. V lost 6 bases, J lost 0 bases, and 6 bases lay in between. The CDR3 consists of 14 residues. The germline V gene encodes CDR1 MNHEY and CDR2 SMNVEV (reference sequence).

V usage is TRBV7-9 and J usage is TRBJ1-3, with TRBD1 as a possible D gene (6 bases). Per germline, CDR1 SEHNR and CDR2 FQNEAQ (reference sequence). The CDR3 runs 14 residues. V lost 2 bases, J lost 1 base, and 6 bases lay in between. CDR3 nucleotide sequence: TGTGCCAGCAGCTTACAGGGGTCTGGAAACACCATATATTTT. It is translated as CASSLQGSGNTIYF.

This clone was counted once. Written as DNA, the CDR3 is TGTGCCAGCAGCCCTGGACTAGGGCAGCCCCAGCATTTT. It encodes CASSPGLGQPQHF. The J gene is TRBJ1-5, the V gene TRBV7-7; D is unresolved. Trimming took 5 bases from V and 7 from J, leaving 12 bases between them. This CDR3 region has 13 residues. Looked up from germline, CDR1 is SSHAT and CDR2 is FNYEAQ (reference sequence).

This chain connects TRBV11-2 to TRBJ1-5; possibly TRBD1 for D (6 bases). Germline assignment: CDR1 SGHAT and CDR2 FQNNGV. Trimming shortened V by 0 bases and J by 5 bases, and 11 bases separated the two germline ends. There are 15 residues in the CDR3. CDR3 in DNA: TGTGCCAGCAGCTTAGAGGCGGGGGGCTATCAGCCCCAGCATTTT. Protein: CASSLEAGGYQPQHF.

This clone showed up just once. The J gene is TRBJ1-1, the V gene TRBV21-1. TRBV21-1 is reported as a pseudogene. The CDR3 is 17 residues long. DNA of the CDR3: TGTGCCAGCAGCAAAGATATTCAGAGATTATCGAACACTGAAGCTTTCTTT. It specifies CASSKDIQRLSNTEAFF.

This rearrangement joins TRBV11-2 to TRBJ2-7, with D perhaps matching TRBD2 (6 bases). CDR1 and CDR2 (germline): SGHAT, FQNNGV. The CDR3 extends over 11 amino acids. Trimming shortened V by 5 bases and J by 7 bases, and 9 bases separated the two germline ends. This chain's CDR3 is CASSPREEQYF. For the CDR3, the DNA is TGTGCCAGCAGCCCCCGGGAGGAGCAGTACTTC.

This chain uses TRBV11-1 with TRBJ1-2; the D gene is possibly TRBD1 (6 bases). Between the trimmed V and J ends, which lost 2 bases and 2 bases, there was a span of 12 bases. Per the germline V gene, CDR1 is SGHAT and CDR2 is FQDESV (reference sequence). The CDR3 runs 15 residues. Here the CDR3 reads CASSLNRGTNYGYTF. The CDR3 DNA reads TGTGCCAGCAGCTTAAATAGGGGGACAAACTATGGCTACACCTTC.

This clone was counted a single time. V is TRBV30 and J is TRBJ2-5, with 7 bases aligning to TRBD1. Trimming cost V 3 bases and J 5 bases; bases outside gene matches: 9. The CDR3 runs to 14 residues. Per the germline V gene, CDR1 is GTSNPN and CDR2 is SVGIG (reference sequence). The CDR3 bases are TGTGCCTGGAGCCTACAGGGGCCCAGGGAGACCCAGTACTTC. As protein: CAWSLQGPRETQYF.

The V gene is TRBV7-2, the J gene TRBJ2-7; the D call may be TRBD1 or TRBD2 (6 bases each). The V end was cut by 1 base, the J end by 4 bases, with 14 bases between. Germline CDR1 SGHTA, CDR2 FQGNSA. There are 15 residues in the CDR3. The CDR3 spells CASSLVGGRTYEQYF. CDR3 DNA: TGTGCCAGCAGCTTAGTCGGGGGCAGAACTTACGAGCAGTACTTC.